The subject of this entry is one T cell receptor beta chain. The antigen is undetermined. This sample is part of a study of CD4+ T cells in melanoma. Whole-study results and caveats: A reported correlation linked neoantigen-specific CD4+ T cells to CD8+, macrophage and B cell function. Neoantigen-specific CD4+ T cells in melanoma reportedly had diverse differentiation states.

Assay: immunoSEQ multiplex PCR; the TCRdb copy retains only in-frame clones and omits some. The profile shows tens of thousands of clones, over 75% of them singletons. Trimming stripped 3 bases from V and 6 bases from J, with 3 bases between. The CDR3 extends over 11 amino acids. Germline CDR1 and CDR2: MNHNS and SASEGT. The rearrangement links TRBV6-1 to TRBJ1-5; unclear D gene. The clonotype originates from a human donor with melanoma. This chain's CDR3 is CASSEGQPQHF. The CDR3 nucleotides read TGTGCCAGCAGTGAGGGTCAGCCCCAGCATTTT.